Listed here are 14 T cell receptor beta chains from one sample, sequenced in a study of T cells in Graves' hyperthyroidism and ophthalmopathy (dated by TCRdb to about 2019). The protocol used for the library was multiplex PCR. Instrument on record: Illumina HiSeq 2000. TCR beta CDR3 regions were amplified from RNA transcripts. The first round of RT-PCR for the TCR CDR3 was performed with the HTBI primer set and the Qiagen OneStep RT-PCR kit. TCRdb reprocessing: public reads trimmed at Q25 with fastp, clones called with MiXCR, in-frame beta chains kept. Each record represents a unique CDR3 protein, reported with the most common genes and DNA among its rows. For this sample the table gives under 350,000 distinct CDR3 sequences, of which 20% to 25% were detected only once. The ten largest clones take up 50% of the sample. The sequencing input was blood. Every receptor here comes from a woman between 50 and 59 years old with Graves' hyperthyroidism.

The chain employs TRBV11-2 and TRBJ2-7; 10 nucleotides match TRBD2. This CDR3 contains 16 residues. The V gene end was trimmed by 1 base and the J gene end by 2 bases; junction bases not matched to a gene: 5. CDR1 and CDR2 from the germline V gene are SGHAT and FQNNGV. The CDR3 nucleotides read TGTGCCAGCAGCTTAGCCGCGCTAGCGGGAGCCTACGAGCAGTACTTC. As protein: CASSLAALAGAYEQYF.

This clonotype has at least ten counts. This chain links TRBV5-1 with TRBJ1-1, with D uncertain. Germline lookup yields CDR1 SGHRS and CDR2 YFSETQ. Trimming left V 0 bases short and J 2 bases short, with 11 bases between. This CDR3 is 15 amino acids long. The CDR3 region has the DNA TGCGCCAGCAGCTTGGGAGACTTCAGAAACACTGAAGCTTTCTTT. It encodes CASSLGDFRNTEAFF. Complete variable domain (other parts from reference TRBV5-1 and TRBJ1-1): KAGVTQTPRYLIKTRGQQVTLSCSPISGHRSVSWYQQTPGQGLQFLFEYFSETQRNKGNFPGRFSGRQFSNSRSEMNVSTLELGDSALYLCASSLGDFRNTEAFFGQGTRLTVV.

In this sample, this clonotype turned up many times. The chain couples TRBV2 to TRBJ1-4, with TRBD1 as a possible D gene (5 bases). The CDR3 spans 15 residues. With 4 bases removed from V and 3 bases from J, the gap between germline ends came to 12 bases. Germline V gene sequence: CDR1 SNHLY, CDR2 FYNNEI. DNA for the CDR3: TGTGCCAGCAGTGGGCGGGGGGTCTCTAATGAAAAACTGTTTTTT. The encoded protein is CASSGRGVSNEKLFF.

This clonotype appeared many times. V usage is TRBV12-3 or TRBV12-4 and J usage is TRBJ1-1; D is uncertain. The CDR3 sequence is 14 residues long. Trimming cost V 0 bases and J 0 bases, with 5 bases left between them. In DNA, the CDR3 is TGTGCCAGCAGTTTAGCCCTAATGAACACTGAAGCTTTCTTT. Translating gives CASSLALMNTEAFF.

The gene calls are TRBV7-3 and TRBJ2-2; unclear D gene. This CDR3 comprises 14 residues. Trimming cost V 0 bases and J 3 bases, with 5 bases left between them. CDR1 and CDR2 from the germline V gene are SGHTA and FQGTGA. The CDR3 protein is CASSLTKDTGELFF. The CDR3 DNA is TGTGCCAGCAGCTTAACGAAGGACACCGGGGAGCTGTTTTTT.

The gene calls are TRBV2 and TRBJ2-2; possibly TRBD1 or TRBD2 for D (5 bases each). The CDR3 is made up of 15 amino acids. V lost 6 bases to trimming and J lost 4 bases, with 15 bases between them. Germline V gene sequence: CDR1 SNHLY, CDR2 FYNNEI. The DNA for the CDR3 is TGTGCCAGCAGCGGGGACCCCACGGTCACCGGGGAGCTGTTTTTT. Protein sequence: CASSGDPTVTGELFF.

The rearrangement links TRBV2 to TRBJ1-5; the D gene is possibly TRBD1 (5 bases). Between the trimmed V and J ends, which lost 6 bases and 4 bases, there was a span of 13 bases. Looked up from germline, CDR1 is SNHLY and CDR2 is FYNNEI. This CDR3 has 14 residues. The CDR3: CASSREGANQPQHF. The CDR3 DNA sequence: TGTGCCAGCAGCAGAGAAGGGGCGAATCAGCCCCAGCATTTT.

V gene TRBV28 combines with J gene TRBJ2-1; a possible D gene is TRBD1 (6 bases). The length of the CDR3 is 13 residues. V was shortened by 3 bases and J by 10 bases, with 13 bases between the two germline ends. Germline V gene sequence: CDR1 MDHEN, CDR2 SYDVKM. CDR3 sequence reads: CASSLVQGHEQFF. In nucleotides, the CDR3 is TGTGCCAGCAGTTTGGTACAGGGACACGAGCAGTTCTTC.

The V and J genes are TRBV4-1 and TRBJ1-6; D call uncertain. CDR3 length: 15 amino acids. Per the germline V gene, CDR1 is MGHRA and CDR2 is YSYEKL. Trimming removed 3 bases from V and 5 bases from J, with 11 bases in between. CDR3 DNA sequence: TGCGCCAGCAGCCAGCACCGGGCCGATAATTCACCCCTCCACTTT. Protein product: CASSQHRADNSPLHF.

The V and J genes are TRBV5-1 and TRBJ2-1, with 12 bases that match TRBD2. The CDR3 has 17 amino acids. Looked up from germline, CDR1 is SGHRS and CDR2 is YFSETQ. The junction had 6 bases not matched to a gene; V was cut back by 0 bases and J by 5 bases. CDR3 DNA: TGCGCCAGCAGCTTGGAGCTAGCGGGAGGGCCGAACAATGAGCAGTTCTTC. This sequence encodes CASSLELAGGPNNEQFF.

The count of this clonotype is one. V usage is TRBV20-1 and J usage is TRBJ2-1; 8 bases are a match to TRBD2. J was trimmed by 3 bases and V by 2 bases; bases with no gene match: 6. CDR1 and CDR2 (germline): DFQATT, SNEGSKA (reference sequence). The CDR3 runs to 15 residues. The CDR3, as DNA: TGCAGTGCTAGACAAAGCGGGAGAGGCTACAATGAGCAGTTCTTC. It codes for CSARQSGRGYNEQFF.

This clonotype was seen ten or more times. This chain links TRBV30 with TRBJ1-2; D is unclear. The V end lost 2 bases, the J end lost 7 bases, and 11 bases lay between the germline ends. The CDR3 covers 12 residues. CDR1 and CDR2 from the germline V gene are GTSNPN and SVGIG (reference sequence). CDR3 sequence: CAWSLTRGGYTF. For the CDR3, the DNA is TGTGCCTGGAGTCTGACCAGAGGTGGCTACACCTTC.

The V call is TRBV7-9, the J call TRBJ2-7; no reliable D call. V was shortened by 2 bases and J by 1 base, with 9 bases between the two germline ends. Germline values: CDR1 SEHNR, CDR2 FQNEAQ (reference sequence). The CDR3 length is 14 residues. Here the CDR3 DNA reads TGTGCCAGCAGCTTACGGAGCGAGTCCTACGAGCAGTACTTC. This encodes CASSLRSESYEQYF.

This clonotype was recorded many times. The rearrangement uses TRBV18 and TRBJ2-3; no definite D call. The ends were cut back, 4 bases at V and 0 bases at J, with 8 bases in the middle. This CDR3 has 14 residues. The germline CDR1 and CDR2 sequences are KGHSH and LQKENI. CDR3: CASSREQSTDTQYF. CDR3 in DNA: TGTGCCAGCTCACGAGAACAGAGCACAGATACGCAGTATTTT. The full variable domain, rest sourced from reference TRBV18 and TRBJ2-3, is NAGVMQNPRHLVRRRGQEARLRCSPMKGHSHVYWYRQLPEEGLKFMVYLQKENIIDESGMPKERFSAEFPKEGPSILRIQQVVRGDSAAYFCASSREQSTDTQYFGPGTRLTVL.